This entry describes one T cell receptor beta chain. What it recognizes is unknown. The data stem from a study of tumor-infiltrating lymphocytes in localized non-small cell lung cancer. The wider study: The cohort mixed smokers and never-smokers, several histologies, and some post-neoadjuvant-chemotherapy samples.

The assay was immunoSEQ multiplex PCR, and TCRdb's table has in-frame clones only and misses some. The sample lists thousands of clones, about 67% occurring once. The study's findings and limits: T-cell fraction did not differ between immunotypes IM1 and IM2.

Germline assignment: CDR1 LGHNA and CDR2 YNFKEQ. Trimming removed 5 bases at V and 1 base at J, with 12 bases between. The CDR3 contains 14 residues. The clonotype comes from a human donor with non-small cell lung cancer. V and J are TRBV4-2 and TRBJ2-7; D might be TRBD2 (5 bases). Sequenced: lung tumor tissue. The CDR3 is CASSLAEGSYEQYF. CDR3 sequence (DNA): TGTGCCAGCAGCTTGGCCGAGGGTTCCTACGAGCAGTACTTC.